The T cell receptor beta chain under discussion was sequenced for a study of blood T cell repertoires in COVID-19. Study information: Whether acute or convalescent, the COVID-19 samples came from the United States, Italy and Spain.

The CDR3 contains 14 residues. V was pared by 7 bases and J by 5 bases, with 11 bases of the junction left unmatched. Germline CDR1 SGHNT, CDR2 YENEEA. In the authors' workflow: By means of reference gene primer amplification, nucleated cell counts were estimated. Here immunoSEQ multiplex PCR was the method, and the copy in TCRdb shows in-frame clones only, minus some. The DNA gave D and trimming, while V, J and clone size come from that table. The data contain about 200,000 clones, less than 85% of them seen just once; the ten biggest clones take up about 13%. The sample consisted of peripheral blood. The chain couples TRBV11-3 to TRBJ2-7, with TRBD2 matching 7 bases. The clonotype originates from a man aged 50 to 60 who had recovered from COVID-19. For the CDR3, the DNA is TGTGCCAGCAACTCGGGCGGGAGTCTCGACGAGCAGTACTTC. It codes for CASNSGGSLDEQYF.